These 27 T cell receptor beta chains share one sample of origin, sequenced in a study of cytomegalovirus exposure and HLA in healthy donors. The primer mix had 60 Vbeta and 13 Jbeta primers. Assay: immunoSEQ multiplex PCR; the TCRdb copy retains only in-frame clones and omits some. The sample carries around 270,000 clones, under 90% recorded once. Sequenced input: PBMCs. The receptors here all came from a girl aged 2 to 10 in good health and CMV-seronegative.

This chain uses TRBV27 with TRBJ2-2; TRBD2 aligns across 9 bases. The CDR3 runs to 14 residues. The V segment lost 6 bases and the J segment 6 bases; nucleotides outside the gene matches: 5. Per the germline V gene, CDR1 is MNHEY and CDR2 is SMNVEV (reference sequence). This CDR3 reads CASRFSGSAGELFF. The CDR3 nucleotides read TGTGCCAGCAGGTTTAGCGGGAGCGCCGGGGAGCTGTTTTTT.

This clone was seen only a few times. This chain connects TRBV6-4 to TRBJ2-2; 9 nucleotides align to TRBD1. CDR1 and CDR2 from the germline V gene are MRHNA and SNTAGT. The CDR3 length is 14 residues. Trimming cost V 4 bases and J 6 bases; bases outside gene matches: 3. The CDR3 region has the DNA TGTGCCAGCAGTGGACAGGGGGGTTCCGGGGAGCTGTTTTTT. It specifies CASSGQGGSGELFF.

The chain has TRBV7-8 and TRBJ1-1; perhaps TRBD1 as D (6 bases). CDR1 is SGHVS and CDR2 is FQNEAQ in the germline V gene. Trimming took off 2 bases at V and 5 bases at J, with 15 bases between the two ends. The CDR3 length is 15 residues. CDR3 in amino acids: CASSLMGAGRTEAFF. The CDR3 DNA reads as TGTGCCAGCAGCTTAATGGGGGCAGGCAGGACTGAAGCTTTCTTT.

This clone was seen just once. The rearrangement joins TRBV7-2 to TRBJ2-3, with D unclear. The CDR3 consists of 13 residues. Germline values: CDR1 SGHTA, CDR2 FQGNSA. Trimming left V 5 bases short and J 1 base short, with 7 bases between. In DNA, the CDR3 is TGTGCCAGCAGCATCCCAGGCACAGATACGCAGTATTTT. It is translated as CASSIPGTDTQYF.

This clone turned up a few times. CDR3 sequence: CASSDYPSTDTQYF. As DNA, the CDR3 is TGCGCCAGCAGCGACTATCCAAGCACAGATACGCAGTATTTT. The J gene is TRBJ2-3, the V gene TRBV5-1; possibly TRBD2 for D (5 bases). Germline V gives CDR1 SGHRS, CDR2 YFSETQ. The CDR3 length is 14 residues. Deletions cut 4 bases from V and 0 bases from J, with 9 bases between.

The gene calls are TRBV9 and TRBJ2-1; no clear D. The CDR3 covers 15 residues. V was cut by 0 bases and J by 2 bases, with 9 bases left in between. Germline-derived CDR1 and CDR2 are SGDLS and YYNGEE. The CDR3 protein is CASSVAGITYNEQFF. In nucleotides, the CDR3 is TGTGCCAGCAGCGTAGCGGGTATAACCTACAATGAGCAGTTCTTC.

This clone turned up a few times. The rearrangement joins TRBV6-6 to TRBJ2-5, with TRBD1 matching 10 bases. This CDR3 spans 14 amino acids. Trimming took 0 bases from V and 6 from J; bases not matched to a gene: 1. Germline V lookup: CDR1 MNHNY, CDR2 SVGAGI (reference sequence). CDR3 DNA sequence: TGTGCCAGCAGTTACTCGGACAGGGGGAAGACCCAGTACTTC. Its protein product is CASSYSDRGKTQYF.

The V gene is TRBV28, the J gene TRBJ1-5; maybe TRBD1 (5 bases). V was pared by 3 bases and J by 5 bases, with 11 bases between. CDR3 length: 14 residues. Germline V gives CDR1 MDHEN, CDR2 SYDVKM. In nucleotides, the CDR3 is TGTGCCAGCAGTTTGGTACAGGCGTATCAGCCCCAGCATTTT. Residues: CASSLVQAYQPQHF.

This clone was seen a single time. Its ends do not fully match the called genes, so a read error is possible. The V and J genes are TRBV7-6 and TRBJ2-7; TRBD1 aligns across 7 bases. From germline, CDR1 is SGHVS and CDR2 FNYEAQ. This CDR3 region has 14 residues. The CDR3 DNA reads TGTGCCAGCAGCCGACAGGGACCCTTCTACAAGCAGTACTTC. Its protein is CASSRQGPFYKQYF.

This clone occurred a few times. The chain uses TRBV13 and TRBJ2-2; TRBD1 might be the D (5 bases). Trimming took off 5 bases at V and 3 bases at J, with 13 bases between the two ends. Germline loops: CDR1 PRHDT, CDR2 FYEKMQ (reference sequence). The CDR3 sequence is 15 residues long. The CDR3 DNA sequence: TGTGCCAGCAGCGCGTCAGGGCCCGACACCGGGGAGCTGTTTTTT. Amino acids: CASSASGPDTGELFF.

The genes are TRBV6-1 and TRBJ2-7; D possibly corresponds to TRBD1 (5 bases). This CDR3 spans 19 amino acids. CDR1 is MNHNS, CDR2 SASEGT, per germline. Trimming took off 2 bases at V and 0 bases at J, with 23 bases between the two ends. This CDR3 is CASSELIFGAGLSSYEQYF. The CDR3 nucleotides read TGTGCCAGCAGTGAACTCATTTTTGGGGCAGGGTTGAGCTCCTACGAGCAGTACTTC.

The chain recombines TRBV5-4 with TRBJ2-7, with 7 bases aligning to TRBD1. Germline V gene data show CDR1 as SGHNT and CDR2 as YYREEE (reference sequence). The CDR3 loop spans 14 amino acids. V lost 1 base to trimming and J lost 4 bases; unmatched junction nucleotides: 5. As DNA, the CDR3 is TGTGCCAGCAGCTTGAGAGGGGGCGTGTACGAGCAGTACTTC. Translation gives CASSLRGGVYEQYF.

This chain connects TRBV5-1 to TRBJ2-4; TRBD2 aligns across 13 bases. The CDR3 length is 15 residues. Germline lookup yields CDR1 SGHRS and CDR2 YFSETQ. After removal of 4 bases from V and 7 bases from J, the junction contained 5 bases not matched to a gene. The CDR3 region has the DNA TGCGCCAGCAGCACTAGCGGGGGGGCCGGGAACATTCAGTACTTC. Encoded protein: CASSTSGGAGNIQYF.

In its sample, this clone was seen a few times. This sequence joins TRBV2 and TRBJ2-7; 9 nucleotides agree with TRBD2. Germline values: CDR1 SNHLY, CDR2 FYNNEI. J was trimmed by 3 bases and V by 6 bases; bases with no gene match: 6. The CDR3 runs 14 residues. The CDR3 sequence: CASRQTSGVYEQYF. The DNA for the CDR3 is TGTGCCAGCAGACAGACTAGCGGTGTCTACGAGCAGTACTTC.

J is TRBJ2-5 and V is TRBV2; perhaps TRBD2 as D (5 bases). The germline V gene has CDR1 SNHLY and CDR2 FYNNEI. Trimming removed 7 bases at V and 0 bases at J, with 9 bases between. CDR3 length equals 13 residues. The CDR3 sequence is CASMREYQETQYF. The DNA of the CDR3 is TGTGCCAGCATGAGGGAGTACCAAGAGACCCAGTACTTC.

The chain couples TRBV5-4 to TRBJ2-5; a possible D gene is TRBD2 (6 bases). The better agreement between TRBJ2-7 and the DNA end casts doubt on the J call. CDR1 is SGHNT, CDR2 YYREEE, per germline (reference sequence). The CDR3 sequence is 16 residues long. The CDR3 DNA sequence: TGTGCCAGCAGCCGCGGGGAGAGACTGGTTCTCGACGAGCAGTACTTC. Translated: CASSRGERLVLDEQYF.

J is TRBJ2-5 and V is TRBV6-5, with TRBD1 as a possible D gene (6 bases). The CDR3 loop spans 14 amino acids. The germline CDR1 and CDR2 sequences are MNHEY and SVGAGI. V shed 0 bases and J shed 2 bases, with 7 bases lying between them. The CDR3 nucleotides read TGTGCCAGCAGTTACTCTCAGGGGCAAGAGACCCAGTACTTC. It is translated as CASSYSQGQETQYF.

The J gene is TRBJ1-5, the V gene TRBV4-1; D might be TRBD1 (5 bases). V shed 4 bases and J shed 5 bases, with 15 bases lying between them. The CDR3 is made up of 15 amino acids. Germline V gene data show CDR1 as MGHRA and CDR2 as YSYEKL. CDR3 bases: TGCGCCAGCAGCCTCAGGGCTAGGTCGTATCAGCCCCAGCATTTT. It encodes CASSLRARSYQPQHF.

This clone showed up just once. The chain recombines TRBV25-1 with TRBJ2-7; 8 nucleotides match TRBD1. The V and J ends lost 2 bases and 3 bases, in that order; junction bases with no gene match: 0. Germline CDR1 MGHDK, CDR2 SYGVNS. The CDR3 is 13 amino acids. The CDR3 coding sequence is TGTGCCAGCAGTGAAGACAGGGGCTACGAGCAGTACTTC. It encodes CASSEDRGYEQYF.

The chain recombines TRBV19 with TRBJ1-5; 7 positions match TRBD1. CDR1 LNHDA and CDR2 SQIVND come from the germline V gene (reference sequence). This CDR3 comprises 17 residues. V was pared by 7 bases and J by 1 base, with 13 bases of the junction left unmatched. CDR3 amino acids: CASTEGAFLGSNQPQHF. The DNA for the CDR3 is TGTGCCAGTACTGAGGGGGCCTTTCTCGGGAGCAATCAGCCCCAGCATTTT.

V and J are TRBV6-1 and TRBJ2-1; D is ambiguous. From germline, CDR1 is MNHNS and CDR2 SASEGT. The CDR3 consists of 12 residues. The germline V and J ends were trimmed by 7 bases and 7 bases, with 11 bases remaining between them. The DNA for the CDR3 is TGTGCCAGCAAGGCTCTCGGGAATGAGCAGTTCTTC. Translation gives CASKALGNEQFF.

This sequence joins TRBV2 and TRBJ2-2; 8 bases match TRBD1. The CDR3 has 15 amino acids. Trimming at V came to 7 bases and at J to 5 bases, leaving 9 bases not matched to a gene. Germline lookup yields CDR1 SNHLY and CDR2 FYNNEI. CDR3 region: CASMIRQGSTGELFF. The CDR3 region has the DNA TGTGCCAGCATGATTAGACAGGGGAGTACCGGGGAGCTGTTTTTT. The whole variable domain, filled in from reference TRBV2 and TRBJ2-2, reads EPEVTQTPSHQVTQMGQEVILRCVPISNHLYFYWYRQILGQKVEFLVSFYNNEISEKSEIFDDQFSVERPDGSNFTLKIRSTKLEDSAMYFCASMIRQGSTGELFFGEGSRLTVL.

The J gene is TRBJ2-7, the V gene TRBV7-9, with D perhaps TRBD1 (6 bases). The CDR3 extends over 14 amino acids. Germline CDR1 and CDR2: SEHNR and FQNEAQ (reference sequence). The germline V and J ends were trimmed by 7 bases and 0 bases, with 13 bases remaining between them. As DNA, the CDR3 is TGTGCCAGCACCCGGGACACATCCTCCTACGAGCAGTACTTC. This sequence encodes CASTRDTSSYEQYF. Drawing the rest from reference TRBV7-9 and TRBJ2-7, the complete variable domain is DTGVSQNPRHKITKRGQNVTFRCDPISEHNRLYWYRQTLGQGPEFLTYFQNEAQLEKSRLLSDRFSAERPKGSFSTLEIQRTEQGDSAMYLCASTRDTSSYEQYFGPGTRLTVT.

V and J are TRBV19 and TRBJ2-1, with no clear D. The V end lost 6 bases, the J end lost 5 bases, and 20 bases lay between the germline ends. The CDR3 contains 16 residues. Germline V gene data show CDR1 as LNHDA and CDR2 as SQIVND (reference sequence). The DNA for the CDR3 is TGTGCCAGTAGCCCAGTATGGCCTTTTCTTAACAATGAGCAGTTCTTC. Translated, it gives CASSPVWPFLNNEQFF.

This clone was detected only a few times. The chain employs TRBV5-4 and TRBJ1-1, with a weak D call TRBD1 (6 bases). CDR3 size: 12 residues. Germline CDR1 is SGHNT and CDR2 is YYREEE (reference sequence). The germline V and J ends were trimmed by 5 bases and 7 bases, with 12 bases remaining between them. CDR3 amino acids: CASSRAGVEAFF. CDR3 nucleotides: TGTGCCAGCAGTCGGGCAGGGGTTGAAGCTTTCTTT.

This sequence joins TRBV6-5 and TRBJ1-1; 9 bases are shared with TRBD1. Germline loops: CDR1 MNHEY, CDR2 SVGAGI. The CDR3 covers 14 residues. Germline trimming cut 7 bases from V and 5 bases from J; bases unmatched to any gene: 8. CDR3 residues: CASTEQGAFTEAFF. In nucleotides, the CDR3 is TGTGCCAGCACCGAACAGGGGGCCTTTACTGAAGCTTTCTTT.

The V and J genes are TRBV2 and TRBJ2-1, with 7 positions matching TRBD1. Germline V CDR1 and CDR2: SNHLY, FYNNEI. Trimming at V came to 5 bases and at J to 3 bases, leaving 10 bases not matched to a gene. This CDR3 comprises 16 residues. DNA for the CDR3: TGTGCCAGCAGTCAACCCAGGGGGACCCTCTACAATGAGCAGTTCTTC. Protein sequence: CASSQPRGTLYNEQFF.